The 19 T cell receptor beta chains listed next were all sequenced from one sample in a study of cytomegalovirus exposure and HLA in healthy donors. The PCR ran on 60 Vbeta and 13 Jbeta primers. Produced via immunoSEQ multiplex PCR; TCRdb's table is partial and in-frame only. The sample carries fewer than 100,000 clones, around 80% recorded once. Sequencing was carried out using PBMCs. Source of these receptors: a woman aged 55 to 70 in good health and CMV-seronegative.

The chain has TRBV7-2 and TRBJ1-1, with D uncertain. V was shortened by 4 bases and J by 7 bases, with 19 bases between the two germline ends. Germline V CDR1 and CDR2: SGHTA, FQGNSA. CDR3 size: 15 residues. As DNA, the CDR3 is TGTGCCAGCAGCTCCCCGAGGAGGCCTGACGTTGAAGCTTTCTTT. The encoded protein is CASSSPRRPDVEAFF.

The chain combines TRBV5-1 with TRBJ1-4; a possible D gene is TRBD1 (5 bases). Germline V gene data show CDR1 as SGHRS and CDR2 as YFSETQ. The CDR3 runs 14 residues. V lost 0 bases to trimming and J lost 7 bases, with 10 bases between them. The CDR3 sequence is CASSLVGVGEKLFF. The CDR3 DNA reads TGCGCCAGCAGCTTGGTAGGGGTTGGTGAAAAACTGTTTTTT.

The CDR3 sequence: CATSRDQEGAQGYTF. The CDR3 DNA reads as TGTGCCACCAGCAGAGATCAAGAGGGGGCGCAAGGCTACACCTTC. V is TRBV15 and J is TRBJ1-2; 7 positions match TRBD1. The V gene's germline CDR1 is LNHNV and CDR2 YYDKDF (reference sequence). The CDR3 is 15 residues long. With V trimmed by 0 bases and J by 8 bases, 9 bases remained unmatched.

The chain has TRBV5-6 and TRBJ1-1; D unresolved. With 2 bases removed from V and 0 bases from J, the gap between germline ends came to 5 bases. This CDR3 has 13 amino acids. Germline CDR1 and CDR2: SGHDT and YYEEEE. CDR3 DNA: TGTGCCAGCAGCTTTCAGATGAACACTGAAGCTTTCTTT. It encodes CASSFQMNTEAFF. The whole variable domain, remainder taken from reference TRBV5-6 and TRBJ1-1, is DAGVTQSPTHLIKTRGQQVTLRCSPKSGHDTVSWYQQALGQGPQFIFQYYEEEERQRGNFPDRFSGHQFPNYSSELNVNALLLGDSALYLCASSFQMNTEAFFGQGTRLTVV.

V gene TRBV6-6 combines with J gene TRBJ2-2, with D perhaps TRBD1 (6 bases). The CDR3 has 14 amino acids. The V end was cut by 7 bases, the J end by 7 bases, with 16 bases between. The germline gives CDR1 MNHNY, CDR2 SVGAGI (reference sequence). CDR3 nucleotide sequence: TGTGCCAGCATCCGTACAGGGAGTAGCGGGGAGCTGTTTTTT. Its protein is CASIRTGSSGELFF.

This chain uses TRBV6-1 with TRBJ1-1; D not certain. V shed 5 bases and J shed 2 bases, with 6 bases lying between them. The germline CDR1 and CDR2 sequences are MNHNS and SASEGT. The length of the CDR3 is 12 residues. The CDR3 sequence is CASSPLNTEAFF. CDR3 bases: TGTGCCAGCAGTCCACTAAACACTGAAGCTTTCTTT.

The chain is built from TRBV10-1 and TRBJ1-1; weak D call: TRBD1 (6 bases). The CDR3 loop spans 13 amino acids. Germline CDR1 WNHNN, CDR2 SYGVQD (reference sequence). The ends were cut back, 7 bases at V and 3 bases at J, with 12 bases in the middle. CDR3 in DNA: TGCGCCAGCACCTACAGGGAAGACACTGAAGCTTTCTTT. Translating gives CASTYREDTEAFF.

V usage is TRBV27 and J usage is TRBJ1-5; maybe TRBD1 (5 bases). CDR1 and CDR2 (germline): MNHEY, SMNVEV (reference sequence). V was trimmed by 1 base and J by 5 bases, leaving 21 bases between them. CDR3 length equals 18 residues. CDR3 nucleotides: TGTGCCAGCAGTTTATGGGCGGGGTCGGGGGTCAGCCATCAGCCCCAGCATTTT. Translation gives CASSLWAGSGVSHQPQHF.

The CDR3 bases are TGTGCCAGCAGTTTAACTGAAGAGACCCAGTACTTC. This sequence encodes CASSLTEETQYF. V usage is TRBV2 and J usage is TRBJ2-5; no firm D call. The CDR3 totals 12 residues. Trimming took off 5 bases at V and 3 bases at J, with 7 bases between the two ends. Germline assignment: CDR1 SNHLY and CDR2 FYNNEI.

This chain connects TRBV6-5 to TRBJ1-1; 7 bases are shared with TRBD1. Germline CDR1 MNHEY, CDR2 SVGAGI. The junction had 8 bases not matched to a gene; V was cut back by 2 bases and J by 5 bases. The CDR3 totals 15 residues. The CDR3 reads CASSYTRTGQTEAFF. CDR3 coding DNA: TGTGCCAGCAGTTACACCCGGACAGGACAGACTGAAGCTTTCTTT.

This clone was counted between two and nine times. The gene calls are TRBV30 and TRBJ2-5; D uncertain. V was clipped by 2 bases and J by 5 bases, with 6 bases between them. The CDR3 runs to 11 residues. CDR1 GTSNPN and CDR2 SVGIG come from the germline V gene (reference sequence). The CDR3 loop reads CAWSPYETQYF. The CDR3 DNA follows: TGTGCCTGGAGTCCCTATGAGACCCAGTACTTC.

V and J are TRBV14 and TRBJ2-5; 8 nucleotides match TRBD1. The CDR3 runs 16 residues. Trimming cost V 1 base and J 5 bases; bases outside gene matches: 9. The germline V gene encodes CDR1 SGHDN and CDR2 FVKESK. CDR3 protein: CASSQVRGRRFETQYF. For the CDR3, the DNA is TGTGCCAGCAGCCAAGTCAGGGGGCGACGTTTTGAGACCCAGTACTTC.

The chain couples TRBV7-9 to TRBJ2-3; 10 bases are shared with TRBD2. J lost 3 bases, V lost 3 bases, and 9 bases had no gene match. The CDR3 has 17 residues. Germline assignment: CDR1 SEHNR and CDR2 FQNEAQ (reference sequence). CDR3 sequence reads: CASSFFSGRLETDTQYF. The CDR3 DNA reads TGTGCCAGCAGCTTCTTTAGCGGGAGGTTAGAAACAGATACGCAGTATTTT.

The rearrangement joins TRBV27 to TRBJ2-1, with D hard to call. The V and J ends lost 2 bases and 6 bases respectively, with 8 bases between them. Germline V CDR1 and CDR2: MNHEY, SMNVEV (reference sequence). The CDR3 has 13 amino acids. CDR3: CASSLAASNEQFF. CDR3 DNA: TGTGCCAGCAGTTTAGCAGCGTCCAATGAGCAGTTCTTC.

The chain couples TRBV6-5 to TRBJ2-7; 10 bases fit TRBD2. The CDR3 covers 15 residues. The V segment lost 6 bases and the J segment 0 bases; nucleotides outside the gene matches: 5. CDR1 and CDR2 (germline): MNHEY, SVGAGI. CDR3 residues: CASSRTSGASYEQYF. The CDR3 nucleotides read TGTGCCAGCAGCCGCACTAGCGGGGCCTCCTACGAGCAGTACTTC.

The rearrangement joins TRBV7-2 to TRBJ2-6; D is undetermined. The CDR3 spans 15 residues. The V end was cut by 1 base, the J end by 0 bases, with 4 bases between. Germline lookup yields CDR1 SGHTA and CDR2 FQGNSA. Here the CDR3 reads CASSLDSSGANVLTF. CDR3 coding DNA: TGTGCCAGCAGCTTAGATAGCTCTGGGGCCAACGTCCTGACTTTC.

The genes are TRBV5-6 and TRBJ2-5, with a weak D call TRBD1 (5 bases). Germline CDR1 SGHDT, CDR2 YYEEEE. Trimming took 3 bases from V and 4 from J, leaving 13 bases between them. The CDR3 spans 14 residues. The CDR3 sequence: CASSSVGASETQYF. Here the CDR3 DNA reads TGTGCCAGCAGCTCCGTTGGGGCATCAGAGACCCAGTACTTC. Full variable domain (missing parts from reference TRBV5-6 and TRBJ2-5): DAGVTQSPTHLIKTRGQQVTLRCSPKSGHDTVSWYQQALGQGPQFIFQYYEEEERQRGNFPDRFSGHQFPNYSSELNVNALLLGDSALYLCASSSVGASETQYFGPGTRLLVL.

CDR3 coding DNA: TGCGCCAGCAGCTTACAGGGGGCGAGGGACACTGAAGCTTTCTTT. Encoded protein: CASSLQGARDTEAFF. The chain joins TRBV5-1 to TRBJ1-1, with 9 bases aligning to TRBD1. V lost 2 bases to trimming and J lost 3 bases; unmatched junction nucleotides: 5. CDR1 and CDR2 from the germline V gene are SGHRS and YFSETQ. The CDR3 loop spans 15 amino acids.

The rearrangement uses TRBV5-1 and TRBJ1-4; D gene ambiguous. This CDR3 region has 14 residues. The ends were cut back, 0 bases at V and 8 bases at J, with 11 bases in the middle. Germline assignment: CDR1 SGHRS and CDR2 YFSETQ. The CDR3 region is CASSLGEVFEKLFF. The CDR3 coding sequence is TGCGCCAGCAGCTTGGGGGAGGTTTTCGAAAAACTGTTTTTT.